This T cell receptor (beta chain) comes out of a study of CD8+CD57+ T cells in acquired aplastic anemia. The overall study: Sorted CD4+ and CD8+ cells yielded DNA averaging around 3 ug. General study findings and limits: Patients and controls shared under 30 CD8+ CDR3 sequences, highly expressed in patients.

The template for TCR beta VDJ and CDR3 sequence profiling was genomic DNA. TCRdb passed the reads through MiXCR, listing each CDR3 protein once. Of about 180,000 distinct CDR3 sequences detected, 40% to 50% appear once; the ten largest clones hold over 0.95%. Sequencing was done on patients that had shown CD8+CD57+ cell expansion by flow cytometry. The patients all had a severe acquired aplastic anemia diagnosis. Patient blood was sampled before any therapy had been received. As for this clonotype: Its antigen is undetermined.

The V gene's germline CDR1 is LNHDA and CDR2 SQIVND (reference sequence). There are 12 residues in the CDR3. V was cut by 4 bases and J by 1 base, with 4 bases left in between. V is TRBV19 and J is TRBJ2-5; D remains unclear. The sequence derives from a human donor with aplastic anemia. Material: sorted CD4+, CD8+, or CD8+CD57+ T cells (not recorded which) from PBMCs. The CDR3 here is CASSNSQETQYF. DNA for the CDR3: TGTGCCAGTAGTAACAGCCAAGAGACCCAGTACTTC.